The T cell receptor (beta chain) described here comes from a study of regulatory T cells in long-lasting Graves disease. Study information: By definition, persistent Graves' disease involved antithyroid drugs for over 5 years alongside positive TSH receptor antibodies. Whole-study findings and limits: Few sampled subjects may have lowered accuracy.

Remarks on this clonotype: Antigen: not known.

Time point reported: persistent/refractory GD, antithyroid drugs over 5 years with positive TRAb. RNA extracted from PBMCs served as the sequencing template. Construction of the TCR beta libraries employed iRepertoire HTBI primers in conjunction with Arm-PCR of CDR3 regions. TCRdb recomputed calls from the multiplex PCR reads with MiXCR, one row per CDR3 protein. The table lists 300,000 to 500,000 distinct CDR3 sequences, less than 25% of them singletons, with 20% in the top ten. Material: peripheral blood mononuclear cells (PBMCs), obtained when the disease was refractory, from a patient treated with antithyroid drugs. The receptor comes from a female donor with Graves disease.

CDR3 protein: CAISGSGTATGELFF. The CDR3 nucleotides are TGTGCCATCAGTGGCTCCGGGACTGCAACCGGGGAGCTGTTTTTT. V usage is TRBV10-3 and J usage is TRBJ2-2; possible D gene TRBD2, 6 bases. The length of the CDR3 is 15 residues. V lost 4 bases to trimming and J lost 5 bases, with 14 bases between them. The germline CDR1 and CDR2 sequences are ENHRY and SYGVKD.